The clone carrying this T cell receptor beta chain was counted only a few times. In germline, CDR1 is PRHDT, CDR2 FYEKMQ (reference sequence). The V end lost 5 bases, the J end lost 0 bases, and 11 bases lay between the germline ends. There are 14 residues in the CDR3. The data were taken from a study of CD8+ T cells in alopecia areata. RNA, once extracted, was reverse transcribed into cDNA for use as the sequencing template. Assay: immunoSEQ multiplex PCR; the TCRdb copy retains only in-frame clones and omits some. The data show 110,000 or so clones, about 60% seen once. The J gene is TRBJ2-7, the V gene TRBV13; D perhaps matches TRBD1 (5 bases). This TCR derives from a human donor with alopecia areata. The sample taken for sequencing was NKG2D-low CD8+ T cells sorted from blood. The CDR3 sequence is CASSPGLPSYEQYF. As DNA, the CDR3 is TGTGCCAGCAGCCCAGGGCTACCCTCCTACGAGCAGTACTTC.